This T cell receptor (beta chain) was documented in a study of sequential checkpoint blockade in melanoma (dated by TCRdb to the late 2010s). Notes on the research overall: In a 1:1 randomization, patients received either first-line nivolumab then ipilimumab (arm A) or ipilimumab then nivolumab (arm B). Both trial sequences were followed by maintenance nivolumab.

Only a few counts were recorded for this clone. No cognate antigen has been identified for it. No qualities accompany the bases; no much larger clone lies one base away. The full study reports these points: Validation of the response-prediction model combining TCR metrics and mutation burden is needed in larger, independent patient cohorts.

After removal of 6 bases from V and 1 base from J, the junction retains 9 bases not matched to a gene. The CDR3 numbers 15 residues from cysteine through phenylalanine. Left in the record is the CDR3 DNA by itself, 45 bases read in frame from the first base. Looking up the germline V gene yields CDR1 SGHRS and CDR2 YFSETQ. Sample treatment or condition, as interpreted from the label and publication: randomized to nivolumab then ipilimumab (arm A) or the reverse (arm B). No trial patient had received prior DNA-damaging chemotherapy. Live CD3+CD8+ cells negative for CD19 and CD56 were sorted from thawed PBMCs on a FACS Aria II flow cytometer. Samples were obtained from patients with melanoma enrolled in CheckMate 064, a randomized, open-label phase II trial of sequential checkpoint blockade. Leukapheresis was used to collect peripheral blood mononuclear cells, which were then purified with Ficoll-Paque and frozen in human serum with roughly 10% DMSO. Immediately after sorting, the purity of sorted blood CD3+CD8+ cells was verified to be >95%, after which DNA was extracted.

The immunoSEQ Assay was used to immunosequence TCRbeta CDR3 regions from genomic DNA. Genomic DNA was amplified by bias-controlled multiplex PCR before high-throughput sequencing. The study's own analysis went as follows. To quantify the absolute abundance of each unique TCRbeta CDR3 region, the sequences were collapsed and filtered. Clonality, defined as 1 minus Pielou's evenness, was calculated using only productive rearrangements. A previously published method was used to identify clones whose frequencies were significantly greater in on-treatment samples than in baseline samples. Held by TCRdb, this immuneACCESS table contains in-frame sequences only and omits some clones. Under half of the omission traces to an unresolved V gene where checked; the cause of the rest is unknown. V and J calls and clone size come straight from that table; D and trimming were deduced from the DNA. Counted in this sample were 23,000 or so clones; around 70% of them appeared once. The ten largest clones take up 15% to 20% of the sample.

The starting material was CD8+ T cells sorted from blood (inferred from file names), obtained from a patient given nivolumab and ipilimumab in sequence. The clonotype originates from a human donor with melanoma. This chain is built from TRBV5-1 and TRBJ2-5; TRBD1 aligns with 7 central bases. The DNA reads as follows: TGCGCCAGCACCTCAGGGACAGCGTCCCAAGAGACCCAGTACTTC. Translated, it gives CASTSGTASQETQYF. With the portions outside the CDR3 filled from the reference TRBV5-1 and TRBJ2-5 genes, the complete variable region becomes KAGVTQTPRYLIKTRGQQVTLSCSPISGHRSVSWYQQTPGQGLQFLFEYFSETQRNKGNFPGRFSGRQFSNSRSEMNVSTLELGDSALYLCASTSGTASQETQYFGPGTRLLVL.